A single sample gave rise to the 13 T cell receptor beta chains below, sequenced in a study of blood T cell repertoires in COVID-19. The data were produced by immunoSEQ multiplex PCR, yet TCRdb's version contains in-frame clones alone and is incomplete. Among some 410,000 clones listed, roughly 88% were seen once. The sequenced sample consisted of PBMCs or T cells enriched from blood (not recorded which). Receptor source: a woman in her twenties or thirties with acute COVID-19.

This clone was observed a handful of times. This chain uses TRBV27 with TRBJ1-2, with 10 bases that match TRBD1. This CDR3 contains 15 residues. CDR1 MNHEY and CDR2 SMNVEV come from the germline V gene (reference sequence). J lost 7 bases, V lost 6 bases, and 11 bases had no gene match. The CDR3 nucleotides read TGTGCCAGCAGCCGACAGGGGGCGCATATCAGTGGCTACACCTTC. This encodes CASSRQGAHISGYTF.

The V and J genes are TRBV12-3 or TRBV12-4 and TRBJ2-7, with 7 bases lining up with TRBD1. This CDR3 contains 13 residues. Unmatched junction bases numbered 2, after V lost 2 bases and J lost 4 bases. The CDR3 bases are TGTGCCAGCAGTTTAAGACAGGGTTACGAGCAGTACTTC. It yields the protein CASSLRQGYEQYF.

DNA for the CDR3: TGTGCCAGCAGTGGGGGCAGGGGACCTGGTTATGAAAAACTGTTTTTT. Encoded protein: CASSGGRGPGYEKLFF. This chain joins TRBV2 and TRBJ1-4; tentative D call: TRBD1 (6 bases). Germline V gives CDR1 SNHLY, CDR2 FYNNEI. Trimming took off 4 bases at V and 6 bases at J, with 18 bases between the two ends. The CDR3 extends over 16 amino acids.

The chain uses TRBV6-6 and TRBJ1-3; the match to TRBD1 covers 7 bases. CDR1 and CDR2 from the germline V gene are MNHNY and SVGAGI (reference sequence). CDR3 length equals 16 residues. Trimming cost V 2 bases and J 0 bases; bases outside gene matches: 4. The CDR3 DNA follows: TGTGCCAGCAGTTACGCTACAGGGGTCTCTGGAAACACCATATATTTT. Protein sequence: CASSYATGVSGNTIYF.

This clone was detected once. This chain links TRBV4-3 with TRBJ2-7, with 9 bases aligning to TRBD1. V was pared by 3 bases and J by 2 bases, with 5 bases of the junction left unmatched. The CDR3 sequence is 15 residues long. Germline V CDR1 and CDR2: LGHNA, YSLEER. Here the CDR3 reads CASSQKGTGTYEQYF. DNA of the CDR3: TGCGCCAGCAGCCAGAAGGGGACAGGGACCTACGAGCAGTACTTC.

The gene calls are TRBV4-1 and TRBJ2-4, with TRBD1 matching over 8 bases. The germline V gene encodes CDR1 MGHRA and CDR2 YSYEKL. The CDR3 runs 16 residues. J lost 1 base, V lost 4 bases, and 6 bases had no gene match. CDR3: CASSPLQGEAKNIQYF. DNA of the CDR3: TGCGCCAGCAGCCCCTTACAGGGGGAGGCCAAAAACATTCAGTACTTC.

As DNA, the CDR3 is TGTGCCAGCAGCTGGGACAGGGTACAGCCCCAGCATTTT. It specifies CASSWDRVQPQHF. This chain joins TRBV6-5 and TRBJ1-5, with 9 bases aligning to TRBD1. This CDR3 is 13 amino acids long. Germline CDR1 reads MNHEY; CDR2 reads SVGAGI. The trim removed 6 bases at V and 7 bases at J, leaving 4 bases unmatched.

The chain recombines TRBV5-1 with TRBJ1-1, with TRBD1 as a possible D gene (5 bases). V gave up 4 bases and J gave up 2 bases, with 12 bases separating them. The CDR3 runs 14 residues. CDR1 is SGHRS, CDR2 YFSETQ, per germline. The CDR3 coding sequence is TGCGCCAGCAGCCCGGGGGTAAAAAACACTGAAGCTTTCTTT. Its translation is CASSPGVKNTEAFF.

This chain links TRBV6-5 with TRBJ1-1; 9 bases are shared with TRBD1. The germline V gene has CDR1 MNHEY and CDR2 SVGAGI. The CDR3 sequence is 15 residues long. V was pared by 0 bases and J by 6 bases, with 5 bases of the junction left unmatched. This CDR3 is CASSYSTGGRSEAFF. Here the CDR3 DNA reads TGTGCCAGCAGTTACTCGACAGGGGGTAGGTCTGAAGCTTTCTTT.

The V gene is TRBV5-6, the J gene TRBJ1-3; no definite D call. The CDR3 length is 15 residues. Trimming removed 4 bases at V and 0 bases at J, with 11 bases between. Germline V gene lookup returns CDR1 SGHDT and CDR2 YYEEEE. CDR3: CASSMGGISGNTIYF. The CDR3 bases are TGTGCCAGCAGCATGGGAGGGATCTCTGGAAACACCATATATTTT.

V is TRBV10-3 and J is TRBJ2-1; TRBD1 is a possible D gene (5 bases). Germline V gene data show CDR1 as ENHRY and CDR2 as SYGVKD. V lost 0 bases, J lost 7 bases, and 10 bases lay in between. The CDR3 loop spans 14 amino acids. CDR3 nucleotides: TGTGCCATCAGTGAGTCCCAGGGCTCAAATGAGCAGTTCTTC. Its protein is CAISESQGSNEQFF.

The J gene is TRBJ2-2, the V gene TRBV5-1, with 11 bases matching TRBD2. Looked up from germline, CDR1 is SGHRS and CDR2 is YFSETQ. The ends lost 1 base at V and 0 bases at J; junction bases unmatched: 5. The CDR3 is made up of 18 amino acids. CDR3 amino acids: CASSLSGLAGANTGELFF. The DNA for the CDR3 is TGCGCCAGCAGCTTGTCCGGACTAGCGGGCGCGAACACCGGGGAGCTGTTTTTT.

The rearrangement joins TRBV2 to TRBJ1-6, with TRBD1 matching over 7 bases. CDR1 is SNHLY and CDR2 is FYNNEI in the germline V gene. The ends lost 2 bases at V and 10 bases at J; junction bases unmatched: 5. This CDR3 comprises 14 residues. The CDR3, as DNA: TGTGCCAGCAGTGAAACAGGGGCTGGGTCACCCCTCCACTTT. Translation gives CASSETGAGSPLHF.